This section outlines one TCR beta chain sequence together with its context. The entry originates in a study of blood T cell repertoires in COVID-19. Study details: Collection of acute and convalescent COVID-19 samples took place in the United States, Italy and Spain.

Original processing notes: Quantification of nucleated cells was approximated via reference gene primer amplification. Only in-frame clones appear in the TCRdb table, and some are missing; sequencing was by immunoSEQ multiplex PCR. Clonal size and the V and J genes are those of that table, whereas D and trimming came from the DNA. Counted here are some 230,000 clones, approximately 81% occurring once; the ten biggest clones make up around 0.89%. This clonotype originated in a man in his forties or fifties with acute or convalescent COVID-19. The sample comprised peripheral blood.

For the CDR3, the DNA is TGCGCCAGCAGCCAAGAGCGGGGGGCTAACTACGAGCAGTACTTC. The encoded protein is CASSQERGANYEQYF. The V gene is TRBV4-3, the J gene TRBJ2-7; 8 bases match TRBD2. The CDR3 has 15 residues. CDR1 LGHNA and CDR2 YSLEER come from the germline V gene. J gave up 3 bases and V 0 bases, and 4 bases lay outside the gene matches.